This TCR beta chain was captured in a study of tissue T cells after allogeneic stem cell transplantation. Time point reported: mouse harvest day 14 after allogeneic transplant. The graft held 10^6 splenic CD5+ T cells and 10^7 T-cell-depleted bone marrow cells. Clones were read by immunoSEQ multiplex PCR, and TCRdb kept only the in-frame ones, dropping some. The sample holds thousands of clones, roughly 38% seen once. Comments on this clone: Just one base apart from a much larger clone, this may be a read error. Germline and genes: mouse. The read is 1 residue too short to cover the CDR3 end, so that end is filled in from the germline J gene.

This CDR3 is built from 10 residues. V was pared by 4 bases and J by 3 bases, with 1 base between. The germline V gene encodes CDR1 LGHDT and CDR2 YNNKQL (reference sequence). Sequencing used skin. This clonotype originated in a female BALB/c mouse given C57BL/6 T cells with graft-versus-host disease after an allogeneic hematopoietic cell transplant. The chain uses TRBV4 and TRBJ2-7; D remains unclear. The CDR3 protein is CASSFYEQYF. The CDR3 bases that were read are TGTGCCAGCAGCTTCTATGAACAGTAC.